Sequencing of this T cell receptor beta chain was carried out in a study of tumor-infiltrating lymphocytes in localized non-small cell lung cancer. Findings and caveats of the study: IM1 and IM2 tumors showed no difference in T-cell fraction.

Notes on this clone: What it binds is not known.

The CDR3 loop spans 14 amino acids. V lost 3 bases, J lost 4 bases, and 12 bases lay in between. CDR1 LNHDA and CDR2 SQIVND come from the germline V gene (reference sequence). Profiled with immunoSEQ multiplex PCR; TCRdb holds only in-frame clones, not every one. This sample has about 13,000 clones, with 60% to 85% found just once. The sequencing input was lung tumor tissue. The receptor was derived from a human donor with non-small cell lung cancer. The chain combines TRBV19 with TRBJ2-5; D possibly corresponds to TRBD1 (6 bases). The CDR3 here is CASSMGTPRETQYF. The CDR3 DNA reads as TGTGCCAGTAGTATGGGGACACCCCGAGAGACCCAGTACTTC. The variable domain in full, completed from reference TRBV19 and TRBJ2-5, reads DGGITQSPKYLFRKEGQNVTLSCEQNLNHDAMYWYRQDPGQGLRLIYYSQIVNDFQKGDIAEGYSVSREKKESFPLTVTSAQKNPTAFYLCASSMGTPRETQYFGPGTRLLVL.